Each of the 10 T cell receptor beta chains below was sequenced from the same sample in a study of graft-versus-host responses after intestinal transplantation. No antigen is known for these receptors. The method was immunoSEQ multiplex PCR; TCRdb's version includes in-frame clones alone and lacks a portion of them. The sample lists under 100,000 clones; around 80% were seen once. Here the sequenced sample was unstimulated CD4+ T cells sorted from spleen or lymph node cells, taken before intestinal transplant. All receptors derive from a human donor who received an intestinal transplant.

The chain employs TRBV7-8 and TRBJ2-3; 11 nucleotides agree with TRBD2. The germline V gene has CDR1 SGHVS and CDR2 FQNEAQ. The CDR3 sequence is 15 residues long. Unmatched junction bases numbered 5, after V lost 5 bases and J lost 4 bases. In nucleotides, the CDR3 is TGTGCCAGCAGCCCACTAGCGGGGGTCCCAGATACGCAGTATTTT. Amino acids: CASSPLAGVPDTQYF.

This clone was recorded only once. This rearrangement joins TRBV5-1 to TRBJ2-1; the D is unclear. V was cut by 0 bases and J by 3 bases, with 10 bases left in between. Germline CDR1 SGHRS, CDR2 YFSETQ. CDR3 size: 15 residues. This CDR3 is CASSLAGTYYNEQFF. The DNA for the CDR3 is TGCGCCAGCAGCTTGGCAGGCACTTACTACAATGAGCAGTTCTTC.

The chain carries TRBV9 and TRBJ2-3; 12 nucleotides align to TRBD2. This CDR3 is built from 17 residues. Losses at the gene ends were 0 bases for V and 1 base for J; bases not matched to a gene: 3. Germline V lookup: CDR1 SGDLS, CDR2 YYNGEE. The CDR3 DNA reads TGTGCCAGCAGCGTAGCCCGGACTAGCGGGGGCACAGATACGCAGTATTTT. It specifies CASSVARTSGGTDTQYF. The full variable domain, in which reference TRBV9 and TRBJ2-3 provide the parts outside the CDR3, is DSGVTQTPKHLITATGQRVTLRCSPRSGDLSVYWYQQSLDQGLQFLIQYYNGEERAKGNILERFSAQQFPDLHSELNLSSLELGDSALYFCASSVARTSGGTDTQYFGPGTRLTVL.

This clone was counted only a few times. V gene TRBV7-9 combines with J gene TRBJ2-3, with a tentative D call TRBD1 (6 bases). The germline gives CDR1 SEHNR, CDR2 FQNEAQ (reference sequence). This CDR3 region has 12 residues. Trimming left V 5 bases short and J 9 bases short, with 12 bases between. Here the CDR3 reads CASSQQTGTQYF. CDR3 nucleotide sequence: TGTGCCAGCAGCCAACAGACAGGCACGCAGTATTTT.

This clone was observed a single time. The V and J genes are TRBV28 and TRBJ2-3, with D perhaps TRBD2 (7 bases). The CDR3 is 13 amino acids. Germline V gene sequence: CDR1 MDHEN, CDR2 SYDVKM. Trimming removed 4 bases from V and 5 bases from J, with 10 bases in between. CDR3 coding DNA: TGTGCCAGCAGTTGGGAGGGGGTAGATACGCAGTATTTT. Translated: CASSWEGVDTQYF.

The count of this clone is one. Within the sample, other DNA sequences also encode this same CDR3. V usage is TRBV15 and J usage is TRBJ2-2; D remains unclear. Trimming took 1 base from V and 2 from J, leaving 11 bases between them. Germline CDR1 is LNHNV and CDR2 is YYDKDF (reference sequence). This CDR3 spans 16 amino acids. The CDR3 sequence: CATSRGYISNTGELFF. The CDR3 DNA reads TGTGCCACCAGCAGAGGGTACATCTCCAACACCGGGGAGCTGTTTTTT.

The chain couples TRBV11-1 to TRBJ1-1; D is ambiguous. The CDR3 has 14 amino acids. CDR1 is SGHAT, CDR2 FQDESV, per germline (reference sequence). V gave up 2 bases and J gave up 4 bases, with 11 bases separating them. CDR3 nucleotides: TGTGCCAGCAGCTTACGGGGTTGGGGCACTGAAGCTTTCTTT. It codes for CASSLRGWGTEAFF.

V is TRBV7-8 and J is TRBJ2-4; TRBD2 matches at 14 bases. Germline V gene sequence: CDR1 SGHVS, CDR2 FQNEAQ. The CDR3 extends over 16 amino acids. Trimming took 3 bases from V and 5 from J; bases not matched to a gene: 3. DNA of the CDR3: TGTGCCAGCAGCTTTGGACTAGCGGGAGGTGAAAACATTCAGTACTTC. The encoded protein is CASSFGLAGGENIQYF.

This chain links TRBV11-2 with TRBJ2-7; 8 bases fit TRBD1. There are 14 residues in the CDR3. Trimming removed 4 bases from V and 5 bases from J; junction bases left unmatched: 7. The germline gives CDR1 SGHAT, CDR2 FQNNGV. This CDR3 reads CASSSGTGPDEQYF. The CDR3 DNA follows: TGTGCCAGCAGCTCCGGGACAGGTCCCGACGAGCAGTACTTC.

The rearrangement links TRBV6-5 to TRBJ1-5; possibly TRBD1 for D (5 bases). Germline CDR1 reads MNHEY; CDR2 reads SVGAGI. Trimming took off 4 bases at V and 3 bases at J, with 10 bases between the two ends. The CDR3 runs 14 residues. The CDR3 sequence: CASSSGSFNQPQHF. CDR3 DNA sequence: TGTGCCAGCAGTTCAGGGTCCTTCAATCAGCCCCAGCATTTT.